This T cell receptor beta chain was recorded in a study of blood T cell repertoires in COVID-19. Assay: immunoSEQ multiplex PCR; the TCRdb copy retains only in-frame clones and omits some. The sample contains some 200,000 clones, over 75% of which appear only once. Germline CDR1 reads KGHSY; CDR2 reads FQNENV. The length of the CDR3 is 18 residues. V lost 0 bases and J lost 0, with 15 bases in between. The genes are TRBV16 and TRBJ1-5; a weak D match, TRBD1 (6 bases). This receptor was taken from a human donor in a cohort sampled during active COVID-19. The material sequenced was peripheral blood. CDR3 in DNA: TGTGCCAGCAGCCAATCGGAAGGGTGGGACATTAGCAATCAGCCCCAGCATTTT. Residues: CASSQSEGWDISNQPQHF.